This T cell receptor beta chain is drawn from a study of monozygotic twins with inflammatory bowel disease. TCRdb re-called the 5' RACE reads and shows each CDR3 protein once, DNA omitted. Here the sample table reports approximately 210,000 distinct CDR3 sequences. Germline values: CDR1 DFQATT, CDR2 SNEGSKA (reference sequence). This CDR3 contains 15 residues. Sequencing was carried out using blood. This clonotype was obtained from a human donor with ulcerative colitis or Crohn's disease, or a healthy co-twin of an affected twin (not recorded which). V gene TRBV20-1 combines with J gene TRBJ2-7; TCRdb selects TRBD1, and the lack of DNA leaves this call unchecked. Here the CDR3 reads CSALLLGQGSYEQYF.